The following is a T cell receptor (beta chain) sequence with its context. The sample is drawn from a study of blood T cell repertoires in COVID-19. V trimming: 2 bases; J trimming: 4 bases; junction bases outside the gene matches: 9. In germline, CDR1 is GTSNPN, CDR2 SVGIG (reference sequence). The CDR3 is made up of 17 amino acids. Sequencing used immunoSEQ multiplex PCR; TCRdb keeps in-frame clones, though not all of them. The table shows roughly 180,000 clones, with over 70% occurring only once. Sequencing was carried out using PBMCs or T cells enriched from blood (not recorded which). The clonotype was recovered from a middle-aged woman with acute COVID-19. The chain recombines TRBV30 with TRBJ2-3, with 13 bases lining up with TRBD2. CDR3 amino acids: CAWSPGLAGASADTQYF. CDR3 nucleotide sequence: TGTGCCTGGAGTCCAGGACTAGCGGGAGCGTCGGCAGATACGCAGTATTTT.